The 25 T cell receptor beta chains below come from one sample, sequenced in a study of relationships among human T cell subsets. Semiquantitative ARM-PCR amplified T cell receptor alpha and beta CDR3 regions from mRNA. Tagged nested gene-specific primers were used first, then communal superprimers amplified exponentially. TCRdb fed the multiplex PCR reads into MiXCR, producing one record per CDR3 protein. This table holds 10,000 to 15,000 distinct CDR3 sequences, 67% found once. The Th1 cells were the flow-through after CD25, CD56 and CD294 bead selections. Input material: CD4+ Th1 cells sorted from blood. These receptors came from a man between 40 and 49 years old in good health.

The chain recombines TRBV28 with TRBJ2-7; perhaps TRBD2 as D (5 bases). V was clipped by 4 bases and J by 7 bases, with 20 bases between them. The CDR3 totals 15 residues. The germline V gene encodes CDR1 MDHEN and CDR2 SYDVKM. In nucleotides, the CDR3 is TGTGCCAGCAGTTCCGCGGGCCATCTCGAGAGGGAGCAGTACTTC. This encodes CASSSAGHLEREQYF.

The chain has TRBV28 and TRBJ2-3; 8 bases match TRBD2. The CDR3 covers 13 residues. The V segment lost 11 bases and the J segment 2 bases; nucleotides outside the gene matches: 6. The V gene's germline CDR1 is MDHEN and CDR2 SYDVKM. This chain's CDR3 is CAGSSGYTDTQYF. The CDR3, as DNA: TGTGCCGGTTCTAGCGGGTACACAGATACGCAGTATTTT.

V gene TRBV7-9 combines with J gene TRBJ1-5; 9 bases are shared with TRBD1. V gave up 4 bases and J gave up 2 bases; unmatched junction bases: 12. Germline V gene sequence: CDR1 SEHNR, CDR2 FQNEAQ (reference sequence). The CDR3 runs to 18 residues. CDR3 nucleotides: TGTGCCAGCAGCTCCGCATCCTTGGGACAGGGAGGCAATCAGCCCCAGCATTTT. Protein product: CASSSASLGQGGNQPQHF. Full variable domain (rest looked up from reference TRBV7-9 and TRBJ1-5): DTGVSQNPRHKITKRGQNVTFRCDPISEHNRLYWYRQTLGQGPEFLTYFQNEAQLEKSRLLSDRFSAERPKGSFSTLEIQRTEQGDSAMYLCASSSASLGQGGNQPQHFGDGTRLSIL.

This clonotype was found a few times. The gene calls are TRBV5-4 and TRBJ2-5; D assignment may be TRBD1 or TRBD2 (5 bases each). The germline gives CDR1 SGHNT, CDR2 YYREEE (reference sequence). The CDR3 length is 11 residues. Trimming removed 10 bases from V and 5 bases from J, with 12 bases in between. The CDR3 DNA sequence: TGTGCCCTCGGGACCGCGGAGACCCAGTACTTC. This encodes CALGTAETQYF.

This chain's CDR3 is CASSYTYYNEQFF. The CDR3 DNA is TGTGCCAGCAGTTACACCTACTACAATGAGCAGTTCTTC. The chain has TRBV6-5 and TRBJ2-1; D remains ambiguous. V was trimmed by 2 bases and J by 3 bases, leaving 5 bases between them. Germline V CDR1 and CDR2: MNHEY, SVGAGI. CDR3 length: 13 amino acids.

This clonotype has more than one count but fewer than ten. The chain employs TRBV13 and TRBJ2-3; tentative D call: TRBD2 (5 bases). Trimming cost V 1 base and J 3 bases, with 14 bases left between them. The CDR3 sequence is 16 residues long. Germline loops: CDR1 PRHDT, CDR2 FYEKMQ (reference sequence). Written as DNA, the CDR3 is TGTGCCAGCAGCTTAGAGTTCGCCGGGGTGACAGATACGCAGTATTTT. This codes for CASSLEFAGVTDTQYF.

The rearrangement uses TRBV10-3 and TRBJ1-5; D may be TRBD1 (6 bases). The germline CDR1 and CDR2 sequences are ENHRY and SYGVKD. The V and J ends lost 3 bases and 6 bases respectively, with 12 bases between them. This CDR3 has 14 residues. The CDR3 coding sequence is TGTGCCATCAGTGATTTGGGGGCTGGTCAGCCCCAGCATTTT. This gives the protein CAISDLGAGQPQHF.

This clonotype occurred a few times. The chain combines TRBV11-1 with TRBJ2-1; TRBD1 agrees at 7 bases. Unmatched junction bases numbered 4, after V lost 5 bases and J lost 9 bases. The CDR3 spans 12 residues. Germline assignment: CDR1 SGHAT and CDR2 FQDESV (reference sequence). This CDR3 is CASSATGREQFF. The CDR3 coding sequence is TGTGCCAGCAGCGCGACAGGGCGTGAGCAGTTCTTC.

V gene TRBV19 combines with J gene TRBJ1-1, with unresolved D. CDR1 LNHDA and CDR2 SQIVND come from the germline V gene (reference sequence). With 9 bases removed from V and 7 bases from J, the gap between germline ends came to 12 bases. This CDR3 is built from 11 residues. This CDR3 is CASAERVEAFF. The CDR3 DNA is TGTGCCAGCGCGGAACGAGTTGAAGCTTTCTTT. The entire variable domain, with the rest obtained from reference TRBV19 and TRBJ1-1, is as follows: DGGITQSPKYLFRKEGQNVTLSCEQNLNHDAMYWYRQDPGQGLRLIYYSQIVNDFQKGDIAEGYSVSREKKESFPLTVTSAQKNPTAFYLCASAERVEAFFGQGTRLTVV.

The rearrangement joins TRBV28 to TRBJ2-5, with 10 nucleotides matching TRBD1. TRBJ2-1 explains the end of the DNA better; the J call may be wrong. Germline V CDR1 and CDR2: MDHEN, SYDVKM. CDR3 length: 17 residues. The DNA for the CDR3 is TGTGCCAGCAGAAGACAGGGGGCGCGAGACGGTTACAATGAGCAGTTCTTC. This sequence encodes CASRRQGARDGYNEQFF.

This CDR3 is CASSLRPGGNTEAFF. The DNA of the CDR3 is TGTGCCAGCAGCTTAAGGCCAGGAGGGAACACTGAAGCTTTCTTT. The rearrangement links TRBV11-2 to TRBJ1-1; no firm D call. Germline V lookup: CDR1 SGHAT, CDR2 FQNNGV. CDR3 length equals 15 residues. The V and J ends lost 2 bases and 1 base respectively, with 11 bases between them.

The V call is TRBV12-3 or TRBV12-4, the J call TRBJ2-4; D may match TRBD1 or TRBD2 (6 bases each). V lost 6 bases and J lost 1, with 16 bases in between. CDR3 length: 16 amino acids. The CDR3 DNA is TGTGCCAGCAGCCGCGCGGGACAAGGGGCCAAAAACATTCAGTACTTC. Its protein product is CASSRAGQGAKNIQYF.

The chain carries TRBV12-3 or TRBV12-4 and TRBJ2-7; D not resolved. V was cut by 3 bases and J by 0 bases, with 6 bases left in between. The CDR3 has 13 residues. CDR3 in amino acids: CASSFSPSYEQYF. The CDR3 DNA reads TGTGCCAGCAGTTTCAGCCCCTCCTACGAGCAGTACTTC.

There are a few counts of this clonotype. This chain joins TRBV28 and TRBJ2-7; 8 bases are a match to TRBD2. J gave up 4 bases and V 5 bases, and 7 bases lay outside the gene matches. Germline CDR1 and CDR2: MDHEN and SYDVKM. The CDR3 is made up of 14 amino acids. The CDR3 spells CASSPAGAGYEQYF. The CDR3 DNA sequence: TGTGCCAGCAGTCCAGCGGGAGCCGGATACGAGCAGTACTTC.

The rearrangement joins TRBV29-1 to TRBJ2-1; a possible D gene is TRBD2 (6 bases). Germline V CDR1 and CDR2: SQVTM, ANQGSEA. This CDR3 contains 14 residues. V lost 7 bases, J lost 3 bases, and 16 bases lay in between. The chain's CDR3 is CSGRGAGNYNEQFF. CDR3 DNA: TGCAGCGGAAGAGGCGCGGGAAACTACAATGAGCAGTTCTTC.

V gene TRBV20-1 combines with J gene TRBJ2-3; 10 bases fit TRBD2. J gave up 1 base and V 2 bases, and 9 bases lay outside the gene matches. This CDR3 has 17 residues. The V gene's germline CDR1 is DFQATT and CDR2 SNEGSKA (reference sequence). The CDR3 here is CSARPLAGKGGTDTQYF. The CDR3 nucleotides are TGCAGTGCTAGACCACTAGCGGGGAAGGGTGGCACAGATACGCAGTATTTT.

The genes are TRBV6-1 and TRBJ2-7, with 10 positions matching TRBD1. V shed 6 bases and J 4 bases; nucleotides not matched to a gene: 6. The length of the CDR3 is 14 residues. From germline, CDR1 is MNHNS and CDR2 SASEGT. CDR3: CASRMDRGMYEQYF. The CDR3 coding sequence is TGTGCCAGCAGAATGGACAGGGGGATGTACGAGCAGTACTTC.

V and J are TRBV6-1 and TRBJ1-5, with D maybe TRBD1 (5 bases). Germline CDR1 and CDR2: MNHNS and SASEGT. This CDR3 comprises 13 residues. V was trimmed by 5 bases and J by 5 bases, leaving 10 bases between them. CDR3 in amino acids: CASSSDTHQPQHF. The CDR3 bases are TGTGCCAGCAGTTCGGACACTCATCAGCCCCAGCATTTT.

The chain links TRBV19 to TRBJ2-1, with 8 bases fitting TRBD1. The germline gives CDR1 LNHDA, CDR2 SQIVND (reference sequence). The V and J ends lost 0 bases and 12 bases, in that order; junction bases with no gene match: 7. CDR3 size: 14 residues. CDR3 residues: CASSIDPLQGAQFF. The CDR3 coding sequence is TGTGCCAGTAGTATAGATCCCCTTCAGGGGGCGCAGTTCTTC.

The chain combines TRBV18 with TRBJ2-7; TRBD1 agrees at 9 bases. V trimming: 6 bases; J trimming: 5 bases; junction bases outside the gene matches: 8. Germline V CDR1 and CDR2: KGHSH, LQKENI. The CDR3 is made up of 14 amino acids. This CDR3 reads CASSPGTGNHEQYF. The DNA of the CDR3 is TGTGCCAGCTCCCCCGGGACAGGGAACCACGAGCAGTACTTC.

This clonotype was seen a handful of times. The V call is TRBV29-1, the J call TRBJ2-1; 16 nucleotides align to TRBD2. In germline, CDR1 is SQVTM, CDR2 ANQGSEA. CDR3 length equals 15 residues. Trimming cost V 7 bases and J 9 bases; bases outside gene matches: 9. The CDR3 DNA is TGCAGCGCCCGAGGGACTAGCGGGAGGGCCGGTGAGCAGTTCTTC. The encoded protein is CSARGTSGRAGEQFF.

CDR3 bases: TGTGCCAGCAGTTTGAGTGGGACCCAAGAGACCCAGTACTTC. Encoded protein: CASSLSGTQETQYF. The rearrangement joins TRBV12-3 or TRBV12-4 to TRBJ2-5, with D perhaps assigned TRBD1 or TRBD2 (5 bases each). The CDR3 is 14 residues long. Trimming took off 3 bases at V and 1 base at J, with 9 bases between the two ends.

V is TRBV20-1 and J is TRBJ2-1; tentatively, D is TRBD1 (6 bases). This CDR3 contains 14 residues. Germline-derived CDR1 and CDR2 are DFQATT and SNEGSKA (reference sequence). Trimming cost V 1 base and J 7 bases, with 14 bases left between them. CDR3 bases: TGCAGTGCTAGAGCGGTAGGGGGAAAGAATGAGCAGTTCTTC. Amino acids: CSARAVGGKNEQFF.

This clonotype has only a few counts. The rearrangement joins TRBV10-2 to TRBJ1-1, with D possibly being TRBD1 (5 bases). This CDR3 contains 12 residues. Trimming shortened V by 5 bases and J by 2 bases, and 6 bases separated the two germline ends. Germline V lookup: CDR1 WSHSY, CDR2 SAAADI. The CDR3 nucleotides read TGCGCCAGCAGTAGGGGAAACACTGAAGCTTTCTTT. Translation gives CASSRGNTEAFF.

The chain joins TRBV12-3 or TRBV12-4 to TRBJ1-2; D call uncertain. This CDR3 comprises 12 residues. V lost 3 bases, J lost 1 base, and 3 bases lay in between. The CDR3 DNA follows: TGTGCCAGCAGTTTGGATAACTATGGCTACACCTTC. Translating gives CASSLDNYGYTF.